This T cell receptor (beta chain) came from a study of STAT5B mutations in CD4+ large granular lymphocyte leukemia. Study-level results: 8/27 top patient clones versus 2/35 control clones were TRBV06-family. CD4-sorted patient repertoires seemed more clonal than healthy CD4+ repertoires.

The repertoire was sequenced with immunoSEQ multiplex PCR; TCRdb's copy has only in-frame clones and lacks some. This repertoire shows nearly 35,000 clones, roughly 85% found once; its top ten account for 3.4%. The CDR3 totals 13 residues. V was cut by 1 base and J by 4 bases, with 7 bases left in between. CDR1 is SGHTA and CDR2 is FQGNSA in the germline V gene. Worth noting for this clone: What it binds is unknown.

Healthy controls were blood donor buffy coats. The chain links TRBV7-2 to TRBJ2-5; D is uncertain. This receptor was taken from a human donor in good health. The sequencing input was CD4+ T cells from blood buffy coats. The CDR3 region has the DNA TGTGCCAGCAGCTTAGGTCAGAGAGAGACCCAGTACTTC. Its translation is CASSLGQRETQYF.